The rows below give T cell receptor beta chains drawn from one sample of a study of shared T cell receptors in the human thymus. Method: immunoSEQ multiplex PCR; TCRdb's copy keeps in-frame clones and lacks some. This sample has more than 550,000 clones; 80% to 90% occur once, and the top ten carry around 0.0099%. This sample was also put to use in a study of human thymus T cells.

The sequenced material came from thymocytes. These receptors all stem from a girl less than two years old with a congenital heart defect. The CDR3 runs from the conserved cysteine through the conserved F or W. Size is omitted from some rows. Given values are once, few, many or a class for expanded clones.

cdr3_length clone_size j_call v_call cdr3_aa
15 . TRBJ2-7 TRBV4-3 CASSQVGGAPYEQYF
16 . TRBJ1-2 TRBV7-9 CASSLGQGRVNYGCTF
17 once TRBJ1-6 TRBV5-1 CASSLVKDGTYNSPLHF
15 once TRBJ1-6 TRBV5-1 CASSPTGFISSPLHF
17 . TRBJ2-2 TRBV7-2 CASSSGSSGVNTGELFF
13 few TRBJ1-5 TRBV19 CASSIRGYEPQHF
14 . TRBJ2-7 TRBV7-3 CASSPTPQNYEQYF
18 . TRBJ1-6 TRBV5-1 CASSLQGMTPIHNSPLHF
17 few TRBJ1-2 TRBV10-1 CASSPGTPEMSNYGYTF
13 . TRBJ1-1 TRBV29-1 CSAGRIRNTEAFF
14 . TRBJ1-1 TRBV21-1 CASSCVLLNTEAFF
15 few TRBJ1-2 TRBV5-6 CASSLVGPASYGYTF
14 . TRBJ2-1 TRBV7-2 CASSSRDRGHEQFF
15 . TRBJ1-2 TRBV13 CASSPKYRGNYGYTF
17 . TRBJ2-5 TRBV4-1 CASSQDWRRTAQETQYF
13 . TRBJ1-1 TRBV5-1 CASSLRGNTEAFF
13 . TRBJ1-5 TRBV15 CATSSHRVQPQHF
13 . TRBJ1-1 TRBV18 CASSPTKQGEGFF
16 . TRBJ1-2 TRBV27 CASSSYRGRGDYGYTF
13 . TRBJ1-1 TRBV5-6 CASSFKGPAEAFF
16 . TRBJ2-7 TRBV2 CASSRDRDRFTYEQYF
15 . TRBJ1-5 TRBV19 CASKSGGARGQPQHF
15 . TRBJ1-1 TRBV6-6 CASSPPGARGSEAFF
16 . TRBJ2-1 TRBV7-2 CASSPPDRGPENEQFF